The clone carrying this TCR beta chain was observed a single time. CDR1 SEHNR and CDR2 FQNEAQ come from the germline V gene (reference sequence). The CDR3 has 19 residues. V lost 5 bases to trimming and J lost 2 bases; unmatched junction nucleotides: 18. Repertoires were generated with immunoSEQ multiplex PCR, while TCRdb's copy carries only in-frame clones and drops some. The repertoire holds some 250,000 clones, with 84% as singletons. These data originate in a study of blood T cell repertoires in COVID-19. The chain combines TRBV7-9 with TRBJ2-3; 8 nucleotides agree with TRBD1. The TCR comes from a man aged 55 to 70 with acute or convalescent COVID-19. The sequenced sample was peripheral blood. DNA for the CDR3: TGTGCCAGCAGCCCGGGACAGGCCTTCAAGGAAAGACACACAGATACGCAGTATTTT. Encoded protein: CASSPGQAFKERHTDTQYF.